Each of the 5 T cell receptor beta chains below was sequenced from the same sample in a study of T cells in Graves' hyperthyroidism and ophthalmopathy. TCR beta CDR3 regions were amplified from RNA transcripts. Researchers ran a first-round RT-PCR on the TCR CDR3 using the HTBI primer set. TCRdb ran MiXCR on the multiplex PCR reads and lists one entry per CDR3 protein. The table shows 550,000 to 600,000 distinct CDR3 sequences, with about 43% occurring only once. Sequenced input: peripheral blood or thyroid tissue (not recorded which). Receptors were obtained from an adult woman with Graves' disease, either hyperthyroidism or ophthalmopathy (not recorded which).

This clonotype has more than one count but fewer than ten. The rearrangement uses TRBV4-1 and TRBJ2-5, with D perhaps TRBD1 or TRBD2 (7 bases each). Germline lookup yields CDR1 MGHRA and CDR2 YSYEKL. Trimming shortened V by 3 bases and J by 9 bases, and 23 bases separated the two germline ends. CDR3 size: 16 residues. CDR3 sequence (DNA): TGCGCCAGCAGCCACTGGGGGGAGGGGGCTAGGCAGCCCCAGTACTTC. The encoded protein is CASSHWGEGARQPQYF.

This rearrangement joins TRBV29-1 to TRBJ1-2; D remains unclear. Germline V gives CDR1 SQVTM, CDR2 ANQGSEA. Trimming removed 7 bases from V and 1 base from J, with 10 bases in between. The CDR3 contains 12 residues. Here the CDR3 reads CSASERNYGYTF. The DNA of the CDR3 is TGCAGCGCCTCGGAGCGTAACTATGGCTACACCTTC.

This clonotype occurred many times. The chain has TRBV20-1 and TRBJ2-5, with D maybe TRBD1 (6 bases). Trimming took off 6 bases at V and 0 bases at J, with 8 bases between the two ends. There are 12 residues in the CDR3. The germline V gene has CDR1 DFQATT and CDR2 SNEGSKA (reference sequence). The CDR3 region is CSARTDQETQYF. The CDR3 nucleotides read TGCAGTGCGCGGACAGACCAAGAGACCCAGTACTTC.

This clonotype was counted at least ten times. This chain links TRBV28 with TRBJ1-5, with TRBD1 identical over 9 bases. After removal of 5 bases from V and 4 bases from J, the junction contained 9 bases not matched to a gene. The CDR3 totals 16 residues. CDR1 and CDR2 from the germline V gene are MDHEN and SYDVKM. As DNA, the CDR3 is TGTGCCAGCAGTCCTTCCTACGGACAGGGGAATCAGCCCCAGCATTTT. This gives the protein CASSPSYGQGNQPQHF.

At least ten counts were recorded for this clonotype. The chain uses TRBV7-2 and TRBJ2-2, with D hard to call. Trimming removed 3 bases at V and 6 bases at J, with 5 bases between. The CDR3 covers 12 residues. Germline CDR1 SGHTA, CDR2 FQGNSA. CDR3 nucleotides: TGTGCCAGCAGCTTCTTGGCCGGGGAGCTGTTTTTT. This sequence encodes CASSFLAGELFF.